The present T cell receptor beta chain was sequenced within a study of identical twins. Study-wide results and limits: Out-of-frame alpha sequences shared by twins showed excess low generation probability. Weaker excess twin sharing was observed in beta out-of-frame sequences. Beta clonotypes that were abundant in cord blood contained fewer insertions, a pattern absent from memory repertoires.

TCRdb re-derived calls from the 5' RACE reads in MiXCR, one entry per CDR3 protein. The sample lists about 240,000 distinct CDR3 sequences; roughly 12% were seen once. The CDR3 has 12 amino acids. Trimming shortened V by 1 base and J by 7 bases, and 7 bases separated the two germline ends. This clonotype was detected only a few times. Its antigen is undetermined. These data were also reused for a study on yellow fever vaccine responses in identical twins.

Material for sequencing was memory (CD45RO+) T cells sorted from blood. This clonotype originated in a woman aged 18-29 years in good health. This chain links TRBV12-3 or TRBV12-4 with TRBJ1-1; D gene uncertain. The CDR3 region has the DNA TGTGCCAGCAGTTTAGAACGGAGTGAAGCTTTCTTT. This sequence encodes CASSLERSEAFF.